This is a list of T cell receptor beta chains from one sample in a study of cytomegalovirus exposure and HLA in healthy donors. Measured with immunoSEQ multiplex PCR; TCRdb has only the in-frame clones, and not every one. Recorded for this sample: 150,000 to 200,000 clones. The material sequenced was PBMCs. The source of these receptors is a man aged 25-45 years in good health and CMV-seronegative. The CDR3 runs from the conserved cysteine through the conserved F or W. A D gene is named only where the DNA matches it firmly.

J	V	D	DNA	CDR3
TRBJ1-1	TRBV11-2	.	TGTGCCAGCAGCTTAGCCGCGGAAATGAACACTGAAGCTTTCTTT	CASSLAAEMNTEAFF
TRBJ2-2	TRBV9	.	TGTGCCAGCAGCGTAGGGGGAGAAGCGGCCGGGGAGCTGTTTTTT	CASSVGGEAAGELFF
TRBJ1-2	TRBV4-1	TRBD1	TGCGCCAGCAGCCAAGGGACAGGAGCTAACTATGGCTACACCTTC	CASSQGTGANYGYTF
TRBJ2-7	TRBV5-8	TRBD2	TGTGCCAGCAGCCCCGCCCCACTAGCGGGAGGGAGCTCCTACGAGCAGTACTTC	CASSPAPLAGGSSYEQYF
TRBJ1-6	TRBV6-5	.	TGTGCCAGCAGTTACTCGCGCGAACAGACGAATTCACCCCTCCACTTT	CASSYSREQTNSPLHF
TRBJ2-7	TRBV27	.	TGTGCCAGCAGTTTATCGATACGGGGAAGGCAGACCGGCTCCTACGAGCAGTACTTC	CASSLSIRGRQTGSYEQYF
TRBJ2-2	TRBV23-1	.	TGCGCCAGCAGTCAACCCCTTTTGACAGGGAACACCGGGGAGCTGTTTTTT	CASSQPLLTGNTGELFF
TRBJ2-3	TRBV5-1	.	TGCGCCAGCAGCTTGGTCCGAAAAACTAGCACAGATACGCAGTATTTT	CASSLVRKTSTDTQYF
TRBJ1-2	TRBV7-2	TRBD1	TGTGCCAGCAGTCCCCGGGACAGGGGGTCGTATGGCTACACCTTC	CASSPRDRGSYGYTF
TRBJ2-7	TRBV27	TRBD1	TGTGCCAGCGGTCACCGGGACAGTCCCTACGAGCAGTACTTC	CASGHRDSPYEQYF
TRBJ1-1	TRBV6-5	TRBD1	TGTGCCAGCAGTTGGGGACAGGGTGAAGCTTTCTTT	CASSWGQGEAFF
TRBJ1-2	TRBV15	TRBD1	TGTGCCACCAGCATCGACAGGGGGGAACTTTATGGCTACACCTTC	CATSIDRGELYGYTF
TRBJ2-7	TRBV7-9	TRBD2	TGTGCCAGCAGCCCAAGCCGTCCGACTAGCGGGGGCTCCTACGAGCAGTACTTC	CASSPSRPTSGGSYEQYF
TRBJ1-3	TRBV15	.	TGTGCCACCAGCAGAGGACTGTTAACTGGAAACACCATATATTTT	CATSRGLLTGNTIYF
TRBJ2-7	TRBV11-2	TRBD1	TGTGCCAGCTCTCGGGGCAGGGGGCTCCTCGGCGAGCAGTACTTC	CASSRGRGLLGEQYF
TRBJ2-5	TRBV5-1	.	TGCGCCAGCAGCAAGCGTCAAGAGACCCAGTACTTC	CASSKRQETQYF
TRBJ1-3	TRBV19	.	TGTGCCAGTAGCTCTATCTTCGGCTCTGGAAACACCATATATTTT	CASSSIFGSGNTIYF
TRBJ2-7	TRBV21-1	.	TGTGCCAGCAGCAAAGGGGGACAGGGGGCGCGAAAGTACTTC	CASSKGGQGARKYF
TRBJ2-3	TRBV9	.	TGTGCCAGCAGCGTCCTCCCCCCGACGGAGGGCCTAGGGGCAGATACGCAGTATTTT	CASSVLPPTEGLGADTQYF
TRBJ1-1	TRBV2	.	TGTGCCAGCAGTGTGCGGTACCAGAACACTGAAGCTTTCTTT	CASSVRYQNTEAFF
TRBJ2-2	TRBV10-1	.	TGCGCCAGCAGTGTTAGTCCCTACACCGGGGAGCTGTTTTTT	CASSVSPYTGELFF
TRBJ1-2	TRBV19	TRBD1	TGTGCCAGTAGTATATGGGGGACAGACTATGGCTACACCTTC	CASSIWGTDYGYTF
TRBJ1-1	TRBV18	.	TGTGCCAGTCAACGATCAGACACTGAAGCTTTCTTT	CASQRSDTEAFF
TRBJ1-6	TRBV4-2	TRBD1	TGTGCCAGCAGCCAAGATCTCGGACAGGTGGGTTCACCCCTCCACTTT	CASSQDLGQVGSPLHF
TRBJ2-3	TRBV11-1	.	TGTGCCAGCAGCCCGACAGATAGCACAGATACGCAGTATTTT	CASSPTDSTDTQYF
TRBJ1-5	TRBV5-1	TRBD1	TGCGCCAGCAGCTATCTCCCTCAGACAGGGGGCAGCAATCAGCCCCAGCATTTT	CASSYLPQTGGSNQPQHF